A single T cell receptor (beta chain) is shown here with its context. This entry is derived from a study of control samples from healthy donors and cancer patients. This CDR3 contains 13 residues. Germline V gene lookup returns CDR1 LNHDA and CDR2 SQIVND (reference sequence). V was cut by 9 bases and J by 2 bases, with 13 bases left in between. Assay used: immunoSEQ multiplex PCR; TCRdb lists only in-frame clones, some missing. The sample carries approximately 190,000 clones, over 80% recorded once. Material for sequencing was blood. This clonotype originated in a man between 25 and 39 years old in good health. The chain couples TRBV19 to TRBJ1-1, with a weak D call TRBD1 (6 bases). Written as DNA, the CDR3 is TGTGCCAGCTTGGACAGACCTAACACTGAAGCTTTCTTT. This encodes CASLDRPNTEAFF.